Listed below are T cell receptor beta chains from one sample, sequenced in a study of brain T cells in children with intractable seizures. Produced via immunoSEQ multiplex PCR; TCRdb's table is partial and in-frame only. Of approximately 44,000 clones in the sample, about 93% were seen once. The sample in question was peripheral blood, obtained at surgery. Receptor source: a girl aged 2-10 years with tuberous sclerosis and intractable seizures. The CDR3 runs from the conserved cysteine through the conserved F or W. A D gene is named only where the DNA matches it firmly. Only some rows state a clone size, as once, few, many or a class for expanded clones.

V gene	clone size	J gene	D gene	CDR3 protein	CDR3 DNA
TRBV7-2	once	TRBJ2-7	.	CASSLNRFQGETYEQYF	TGTGCCAGCAGCTTAAACCGGTTTCAGGGCGAGACCTACGAGCAGTACTTC
TRBV3-1/TRBV3-2	.	TRBJ2-5	.	CASSQSLGLRETQYF	TGTGCCAGCAGCCAGAGTCTCGGCCTTAGAGAGACCCAGTACTTC
TRBV19	.	TRBJ1-2	.	CASRTGIQTDGYTF	TGTGCCAGTAGGACAGGTATACAAACTGATGGCTACACCTTC
TRBV10-3	once	TRBJ1-2	.	CAISLDNDFYGYTF	TGTGCCATCAGTTTGGACAACGACTTCTATGGCTACACCTTC
TRBV19	.	TRBJ1-3	.	CASKVSEDTIYF	TGTGCCAGTAAGGTGAGCGAGGACACCATATATTTT
TRBV10-2	.	TRBJ2-2	.	CASSVSGLTGELFF	TGCGCCAGCAGCGTGAGTGGACTCACCGGGGAGCTGTTTTTT
TRBV24-1	.	TRBJ2-1	TRBD2	CATSDPQGLAPYNEQFF	TGTGCCACCAGTGATCCTCAAGGACTAGCGCCATACAATGAGCAGTTCTTC
TRBV4-1	.	TRBJ2-5	.	CASSPTPTETQYF	TGCGCCAGCAGCCCCACCCCGACAGAGACCCAGTACTTC
TRBV24-1	.	TRBJ1-4	TRBD1	CATSDSGTGGNEKLFF	TGTGCCACCAGTGATTCCGGGACAGGGGGAAATGAAAAACTGTTTTTT
TRBV4-1	.	TRBJ2-1	TRBD2	CASSRPPNGGGDNEQFF	TGCGCCAGCAGCCGCCCGCCGAATGGCGGGGGGGACAATGAGCAGTTCTTC
TRBV20-1	once	TRBJ2-2	.	CSASWGIGELFF	TGCAGTGCTAGTTGGGGGATCGGGGAGCTGTTTTTT
TRBV3-1/TRBV3-2	.	TRBJ2-4	.	CASSQLQDLAKNIQYF	TGTGCCAGCAGCCAACTTCAGGATTTGGCGAAAAACATTCAGTACTTC
TRBV7-6	.	TRBJ2-1	.	CASSPVTGRAYNEQFF	TGTGCCAGCAGCCCAGTGACAGGGAGGGCCTACAATGAGCAGTTCTTC
TRBV18	.	TRBJ1-2	TRBD1	CASSPLGGQNDGYTF	TGTGCCAGCTCACCACTTGGGGGACAGAACGATGGCTACACCTTC
TRBV4-1	few	TRBJ2-7	.	CASSRDSYEQYF	TGCGCCAGCAGCCGAGACAGCTACGAGCAGTACTTC
TRBV19	.	TRBJ2-1	TRBD2	CASSIGLAGHEQFF	TGTGCCAGTAGTATTGGACTAGCGGGGCATGAGCAGTTCTTC
TRBV30	.	TRBJ1-2	.	CAWSVQRGQGKGYTF	TGTGCCTGGAGTGTACAGCGCGGGCAGGGGAAGGGCTACACCTTC
TRBV2	.	TRBJ2-7	.	CASKGREQYF	TGTGCCAGCAAAGGGCGCGAGCAGTACTTC
TRBV2	.	TRBJ1-1	.	CASMNEHLNTEAFF	TGTGCCAGCATGAATGAACATTTGAACACTGAAGCTTTCTTT
TRBV11-2	.	TRBJ2-7	TRBD2	CASRSAGGAYEQYF	TGTGCCAGCAGGTCGGCGGGGGGGGCCTACGAGCAGTACTTC
TRBV5-8	.	TRBJ2-1	TRBD1	CASSPGDRAAQFF	TGTGCCAGCAGCCCGGGGGACAGGGCGGCGCAGTTCTTC
TRBV9	.	TRBJ2-2	.	CASSYRAAGELFF	TGTGCCAGCAGCTACAGGGCGGCCGGGGAGCTGTTTTTT
TRBV5-1	once	TRBJ2-1	.	CASSRTGTYRQSSYNEQFF	TGCGCCAGCAGCAGAACCGGGACCTACCGTCAGAGCTCCTACAATGAGCAGTTCTTC
TRBV4-1	.	TRBJ2-1	.	CASSQGTFSYNEQFF	TGCGCCAGCAGCCAAGGGACCTTCTCGTACAATGAGCAGTTCTTC
TRBV4-2	few	TRBJ2-7	.	CASSQDRAGQYGQYF	TGTGCCAGCAGCCAAGATCGGGCTGGACAATATGGGCAGTACTTC
TRBV19	few	TRBJ1-5	.	CASSIVSGLTNQPQHF	TGTGCCAGTAGTATAGTATCTGGACTAACCAATCAGCCCCAGCATTTT
TRBV29-1	.	TRBJ2-2	TRBD1	CSARTGRNTGELFF	TGCAGCGCCAGGACAGGGAGGAACACCGGGGAGCTGTTTTTT
TRBV28	.	TRBJ2-3	TRBD2	CASSLLLEARGGLEDTQYF	TGTGCCAGCAGTCTTCTCTTGGAGGCGCGGGGGGGCCTGGAAGATACGCAGTATTTT
TRBV2	.	TRBJ2-2	.	CASILLVGGELFF	TGTGCCAGCATTCTCCTTGTTGGCGGGGAGCTGTTTTTT
TRBV27	.	TRBJ2-3	.	CASSPLTTDTQYF	TGTGCCAGCAGTCCGTTGACCACAGATACGCAGTATTTT
TRBV7-8	.	TRBJ2-3	.	CASSFGRGTDTQYF	TGTGCCAGCAGCTTTGGGAGGGGGACAGATACGCAGTATTTT
TRBV5-1	.	TRBJ1-1	.	CASSRGNTEAFF	TGCGCCAGCAGCCGGGGTAACACTGAAGCTTTCTTT
TRBV2	.	TRBJ1-1	.	CASRDRNTEAFF	TGTGCCAGCAGGGACAGGAACACTGAAGCTTTCTTT
TRBV6-4	once	TRBJ2-1	TRBD1	CASSDGTGGDEQFF	TGTGCCAGCAGTGACGGGACAGGGGGCGATGAGCAGTTCTTC
TRBV3-1/TRBV3-2	.	TRBJ1-1	TRBD1	CASSQGDRVEAFF	TGTGCCAGCAGCCAGGGAGACAGGGTTGAAGCTTTCTTT
TRBV2	.	TRBJ2-7	.	CASSEDRTAAYEQYF	TGTGCCAGCAGTGAGGATCGGACAGCAGCCTACGAGCAGTACTTC
TRBV5-6	.	TRBJ1-4	.	CASSFESGQGNEKLFF	TGTGCCAGCAGCTTTGAAAGTGGCCAGGGTAATGAAAAACTGTTTTTT
TRBV28	.	TRBJ2-5	.	CASTIYPPLGLETQYF	TGTGCCAGCACCATTTATCCCCCACTAGGATTAGAGACCCAGTACTTC
TRBV9	.	TRBJ2-1	TRBD2	CASSADPRLAGDNEQFF	TGTGCCAGCAGCGCCGATCCCCGGCTAGCGGGGGACAATGAGCAGTTCTTC
TRBV3-1/TRBV3-2	.	TRBJ2-2	TRBD1	CASSPYDRGDTGELFF	TGTGCCAGCAGCCCGTATGACAGGGGAGACACCGGGGAGCTGTTTTTT
TRBV5-1	.	TRBJ2-5	.	CASSLGVVPGEETQYF	TGCGCCAGCAGCTTGGGTGTAGTTCCCGGCGAGGAGACCCAGTACTTC